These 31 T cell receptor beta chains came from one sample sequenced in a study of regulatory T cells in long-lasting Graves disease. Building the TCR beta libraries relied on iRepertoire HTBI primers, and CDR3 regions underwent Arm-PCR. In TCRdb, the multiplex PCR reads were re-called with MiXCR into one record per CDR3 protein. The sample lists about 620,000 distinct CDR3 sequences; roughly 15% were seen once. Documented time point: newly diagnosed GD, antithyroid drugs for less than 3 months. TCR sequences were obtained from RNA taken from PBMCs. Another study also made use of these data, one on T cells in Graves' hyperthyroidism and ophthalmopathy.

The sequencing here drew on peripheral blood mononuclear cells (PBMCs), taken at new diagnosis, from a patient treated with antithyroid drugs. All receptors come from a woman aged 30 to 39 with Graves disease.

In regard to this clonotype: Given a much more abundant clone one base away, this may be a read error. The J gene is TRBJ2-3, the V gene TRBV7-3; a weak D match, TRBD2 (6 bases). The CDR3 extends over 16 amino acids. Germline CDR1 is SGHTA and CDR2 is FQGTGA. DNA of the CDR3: TGTGCCAGCAGCAGGCAGGGACCCGGGGGAGCAGATATGCAGTATTTT. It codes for CASSRQGPGGADMQYF.

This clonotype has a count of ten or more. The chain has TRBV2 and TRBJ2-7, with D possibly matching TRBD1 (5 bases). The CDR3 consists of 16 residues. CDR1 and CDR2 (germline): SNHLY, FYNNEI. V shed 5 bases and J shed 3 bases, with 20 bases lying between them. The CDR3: CASSILTGFFVYEQYF. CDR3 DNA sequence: TGTGCCAGCAGTATCCTTACAGGTTTTTTCGTCTACGAGCAGTACTTC.

Here the CDR3 DNA reads TGTGCCAGCAGCTCGCAGGGGGGGGCTAGCGTGGACAATGAGCAGTTCTTC. It specifies CASSSQGGASVDNEQFF. The genes are TRBV7-2 and TRBJ2-1; D possibly uses TRBD1 or TRBD2 (7 bases each). The germline V gene has CDR1 SGHTA and CDR2 FQGNSA. The CDR3 is 17 amino acids. Trimming took 4 bases from V and 5 from J, leaving 21 bases between them.

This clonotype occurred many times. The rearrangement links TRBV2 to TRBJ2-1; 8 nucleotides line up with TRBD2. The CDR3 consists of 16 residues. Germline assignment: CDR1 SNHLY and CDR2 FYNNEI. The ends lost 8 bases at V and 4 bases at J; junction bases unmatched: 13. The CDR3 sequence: CASLGFSGGRYNEQFF. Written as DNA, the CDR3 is TGTGCCAGCCTGGGTTTTTCAGGCGGGAGGTACAATGAGCAGTTCTTC.

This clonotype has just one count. In DNA form, the CDR3 reads TGTGCCAGCAGTTACTCGTTGGGGGGAAGGGGCACTGAAGCTTTCTTT. It is translated as CASSYSLGGRGTEAFF. J is TRBJ1-1 and V is TRBV2, with D perhaps TRBD1 (5 bases). The ends were cut back, 5 bases at V and 4 bases at J, with 20 bases in the middle. The CDR3 is 16 residues long. Germline assignment: CDR1 SNHLY and CDR2 FYNNEI.

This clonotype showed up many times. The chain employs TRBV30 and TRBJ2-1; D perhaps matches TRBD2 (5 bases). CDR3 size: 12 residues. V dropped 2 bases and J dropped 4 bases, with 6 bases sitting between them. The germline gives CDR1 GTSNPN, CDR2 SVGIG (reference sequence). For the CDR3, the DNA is TGTGCCTGGAGTCCGGGGTACAATGAGCAGTTCTTC. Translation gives CAWSPGYNEQFF.

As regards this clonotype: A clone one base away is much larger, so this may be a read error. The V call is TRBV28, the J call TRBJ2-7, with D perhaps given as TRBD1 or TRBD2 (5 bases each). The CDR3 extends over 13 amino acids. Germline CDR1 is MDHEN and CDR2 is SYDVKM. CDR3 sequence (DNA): TGTGCCAGCAGTTTCTACGGGGCCTACGGGCAGTACTTC. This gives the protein CASSFYGAYGQYF.

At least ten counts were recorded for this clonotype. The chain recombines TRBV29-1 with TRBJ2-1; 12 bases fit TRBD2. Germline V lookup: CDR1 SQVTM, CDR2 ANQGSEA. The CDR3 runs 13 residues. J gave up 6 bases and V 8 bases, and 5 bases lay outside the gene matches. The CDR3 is CSHRTSGINEQFF. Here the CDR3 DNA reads TGCAGCCACAGGACTAGCGGGATCAATGAGCAGTTCTTC.

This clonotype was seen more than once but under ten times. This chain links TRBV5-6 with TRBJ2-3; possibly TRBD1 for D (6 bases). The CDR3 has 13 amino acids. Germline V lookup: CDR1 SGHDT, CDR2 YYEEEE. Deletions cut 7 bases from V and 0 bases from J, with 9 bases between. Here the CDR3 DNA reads TGTGCCAGCGGGGACAAAAGCACAGATACGCAGTATTTT. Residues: CASGDKSTDTQYF.

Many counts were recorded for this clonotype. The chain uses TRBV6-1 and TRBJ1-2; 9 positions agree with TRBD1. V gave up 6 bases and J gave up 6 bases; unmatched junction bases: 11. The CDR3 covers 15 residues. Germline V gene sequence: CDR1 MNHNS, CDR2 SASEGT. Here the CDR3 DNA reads TGTGCCAGCAGCCCTGGGACAGGGTTGATAAATGGCTACACCTTC. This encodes CASSPGTGLINGYTF.

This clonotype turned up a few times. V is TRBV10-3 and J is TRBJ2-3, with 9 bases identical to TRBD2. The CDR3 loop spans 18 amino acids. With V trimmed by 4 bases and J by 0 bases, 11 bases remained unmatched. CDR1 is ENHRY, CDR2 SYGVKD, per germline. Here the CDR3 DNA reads TGTGCCATCAGTGCGGCGGCGGGAGGGTCCCGTAGCACAGATACGCAGTATTTT. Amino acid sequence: CAISAAAGGSRSTDTQYF.

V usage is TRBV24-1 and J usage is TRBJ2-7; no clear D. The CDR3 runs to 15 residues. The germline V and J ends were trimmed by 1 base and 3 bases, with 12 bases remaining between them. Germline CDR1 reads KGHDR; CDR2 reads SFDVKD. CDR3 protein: CATSDFETSLYEQYF. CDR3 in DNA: TGTGCCACCAGTGATTTTGAGACAAGCCTCTACGAGCAGTACTTC.

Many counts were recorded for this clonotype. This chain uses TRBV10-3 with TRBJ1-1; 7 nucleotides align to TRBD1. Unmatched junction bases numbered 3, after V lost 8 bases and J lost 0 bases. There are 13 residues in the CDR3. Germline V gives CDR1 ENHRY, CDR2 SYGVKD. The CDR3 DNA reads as TGTGCCATCTCGGGGACAGTGAACACTGAAGCTTTCTTT. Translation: CAISGTVNTEAFF.

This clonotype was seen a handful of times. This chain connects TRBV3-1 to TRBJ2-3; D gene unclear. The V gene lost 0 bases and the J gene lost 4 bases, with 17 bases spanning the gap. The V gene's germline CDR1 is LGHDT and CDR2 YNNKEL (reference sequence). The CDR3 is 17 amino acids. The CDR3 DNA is TGTGCCAGCAGCCAAGATGCGTGGAAGGGTGTGGCAGATACGCAGTATTTT. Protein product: CASSQDAWKGVADTQYF.

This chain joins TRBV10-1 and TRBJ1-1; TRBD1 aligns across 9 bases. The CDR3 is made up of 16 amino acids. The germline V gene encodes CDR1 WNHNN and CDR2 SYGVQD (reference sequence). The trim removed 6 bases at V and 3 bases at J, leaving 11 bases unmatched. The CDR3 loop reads CASRGQGYSQDTEAFF. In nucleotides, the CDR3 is TGCGCCAGCAGGGGACAGGGTTACAGCCAGGACACTGAAGCTTTCTTT.

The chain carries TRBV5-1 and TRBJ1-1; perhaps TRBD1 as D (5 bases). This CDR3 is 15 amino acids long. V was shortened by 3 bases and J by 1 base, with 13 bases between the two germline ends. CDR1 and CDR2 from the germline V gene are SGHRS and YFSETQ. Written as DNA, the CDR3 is TGCGCCAGCAGCTACGACGCCGACAGGAACACTGAAGCTTTCTTT. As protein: CASSYDADRNTEAFF.

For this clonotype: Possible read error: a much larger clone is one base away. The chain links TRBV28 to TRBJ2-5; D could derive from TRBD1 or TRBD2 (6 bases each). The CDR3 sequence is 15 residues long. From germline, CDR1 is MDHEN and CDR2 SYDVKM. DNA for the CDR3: TGTGCCTGCAGTTTTAGCTGGAGGGGGCAAGAGACCCAGTACTTC. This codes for CACSFSWRGQETQYF. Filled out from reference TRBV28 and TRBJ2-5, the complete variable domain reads DVKVTQSSRYLVKRTGEKVFLECVQDMDHENMFWYRQDPGLGLRLIYFSYDVKMKEKGDIPEGYSVSREKKERFSLILESASTNQTSMYLCACSFSWRGQETQYFGPGTRLLVL.

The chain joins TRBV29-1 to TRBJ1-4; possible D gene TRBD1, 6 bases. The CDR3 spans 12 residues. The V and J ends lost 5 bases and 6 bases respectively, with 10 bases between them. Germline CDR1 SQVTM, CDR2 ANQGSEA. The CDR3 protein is CSVRAGDEKLFF. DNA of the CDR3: TGCAGCGTTAGGGCAGGGGATGAAAAACTGTTTTTT.

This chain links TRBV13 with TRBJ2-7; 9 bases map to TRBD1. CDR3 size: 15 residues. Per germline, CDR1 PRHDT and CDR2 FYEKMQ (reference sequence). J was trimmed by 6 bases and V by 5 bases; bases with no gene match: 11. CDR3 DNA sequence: TGTGCCAGCAGCCCGGCGGGGACAGGGTCAAGCGAGCAGTACTTC. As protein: CASSPAGTGSSEQYF. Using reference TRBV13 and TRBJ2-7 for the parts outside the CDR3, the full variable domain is AAGVIQSPRHLIKEKRETATLKCYPIPRHDTVYWYQQGPGQDPQFLISFYEKMQSDKGSIPDRFSAQQFSDYHSELNMSSLELGDSALYFCASSPAGTGSSEQYFGPGTRLTVT.

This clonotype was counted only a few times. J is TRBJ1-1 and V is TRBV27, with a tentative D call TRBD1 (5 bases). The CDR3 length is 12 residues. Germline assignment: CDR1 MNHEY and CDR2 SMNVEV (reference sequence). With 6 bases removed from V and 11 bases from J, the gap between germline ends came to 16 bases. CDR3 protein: CASSRGIGAAFF. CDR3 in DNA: TGTGCCAGCAGCCGTGGAATAGGGGCCGCTTTCTTT.

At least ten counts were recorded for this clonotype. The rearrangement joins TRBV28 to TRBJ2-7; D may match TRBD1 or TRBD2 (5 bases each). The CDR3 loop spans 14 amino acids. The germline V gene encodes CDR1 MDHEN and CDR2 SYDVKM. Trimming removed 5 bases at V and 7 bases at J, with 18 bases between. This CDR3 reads CASSPERPGWEQYF. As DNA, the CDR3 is TGTGCCAGCAGTCCGGAGCGGCCAGGGTGGGAGCAGTACTTC.

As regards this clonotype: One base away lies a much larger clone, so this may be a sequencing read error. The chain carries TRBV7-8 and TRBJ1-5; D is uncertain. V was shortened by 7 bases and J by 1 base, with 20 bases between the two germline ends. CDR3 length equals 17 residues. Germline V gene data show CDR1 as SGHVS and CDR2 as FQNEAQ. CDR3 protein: CASTKLEGIRSNQPQHF. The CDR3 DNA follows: TGTGCCAGCACCAAATTGGAGGGCATTCGGAGCAATCAGCCCCAGCATTTT.

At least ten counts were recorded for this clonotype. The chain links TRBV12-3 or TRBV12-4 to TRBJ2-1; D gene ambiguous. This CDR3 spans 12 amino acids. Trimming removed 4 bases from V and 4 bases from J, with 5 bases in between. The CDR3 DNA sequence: TGTGCCAGCAGTTCACAATACAATGAGCAGTTCTTC. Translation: CASSSQYNEQFF.

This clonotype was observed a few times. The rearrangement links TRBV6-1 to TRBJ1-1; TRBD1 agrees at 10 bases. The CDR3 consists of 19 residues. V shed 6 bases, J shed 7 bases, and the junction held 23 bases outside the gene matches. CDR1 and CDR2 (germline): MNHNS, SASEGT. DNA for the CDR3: TGTGCCAGCAGGGGACAGGGGAGGGGGATAAGGGGGGACGCCGATGAAGCTTTCTTT. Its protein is CASRGQGRGIRGDADEAFF.

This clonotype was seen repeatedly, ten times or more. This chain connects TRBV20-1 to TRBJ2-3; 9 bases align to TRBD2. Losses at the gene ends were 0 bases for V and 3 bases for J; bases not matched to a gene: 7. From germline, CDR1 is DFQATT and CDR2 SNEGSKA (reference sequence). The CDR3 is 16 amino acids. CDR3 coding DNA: TGCAGTGCTAGAGATTATGCGGGAGGGCCAACAGATACGCAGTATTTT. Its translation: CSARDYAGGPTDTQYF.

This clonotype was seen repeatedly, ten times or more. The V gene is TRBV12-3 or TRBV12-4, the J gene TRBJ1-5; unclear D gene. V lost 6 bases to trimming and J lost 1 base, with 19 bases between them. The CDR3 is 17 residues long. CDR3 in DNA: TGTGCCAGCAGGTCATCTGGGCACGATTTCAGCAATCAGCCCCAGCATTTT. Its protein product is CASRSSGHDFSNQPQHF.

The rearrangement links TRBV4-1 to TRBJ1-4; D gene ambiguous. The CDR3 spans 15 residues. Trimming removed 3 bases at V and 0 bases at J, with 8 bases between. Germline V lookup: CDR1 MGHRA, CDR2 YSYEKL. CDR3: CASSQGEATNEKLFF. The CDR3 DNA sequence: TGCGCCAGCAGCCAGGGTGAAGCAACTAATGAAAAACTGTTTTTT.

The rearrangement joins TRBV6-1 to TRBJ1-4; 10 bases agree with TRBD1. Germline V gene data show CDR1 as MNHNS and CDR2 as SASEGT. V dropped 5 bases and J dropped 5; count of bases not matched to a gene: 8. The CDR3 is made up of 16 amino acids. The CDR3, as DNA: TGTGCCAGCAGTACCCAGGACAGGGGGGAGAATGAAAAACTGTTTTTT. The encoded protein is CASSTQDRGENEKLFF.

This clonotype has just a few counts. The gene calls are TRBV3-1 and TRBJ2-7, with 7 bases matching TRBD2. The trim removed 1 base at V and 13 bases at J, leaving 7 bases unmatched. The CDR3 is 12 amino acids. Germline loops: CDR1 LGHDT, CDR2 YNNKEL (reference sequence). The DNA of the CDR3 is TGTGCCAGCAGCCAAGCGGGGGGAGACCGTTACTTC. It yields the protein CASSQAGGDRYF.

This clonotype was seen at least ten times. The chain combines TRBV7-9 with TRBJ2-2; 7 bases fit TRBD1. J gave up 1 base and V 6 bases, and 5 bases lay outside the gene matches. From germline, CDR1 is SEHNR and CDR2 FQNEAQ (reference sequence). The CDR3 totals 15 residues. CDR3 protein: CASSYTGVNTGELFF. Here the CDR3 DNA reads TGTGCCAGCAGTTATACAGGGGTGAACACCGGGGAGCTGTTTTTT.

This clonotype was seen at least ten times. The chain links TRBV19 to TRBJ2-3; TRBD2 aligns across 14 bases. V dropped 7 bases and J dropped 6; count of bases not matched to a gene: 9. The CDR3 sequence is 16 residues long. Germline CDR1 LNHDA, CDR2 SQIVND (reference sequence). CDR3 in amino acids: CASTRSGLAGADTQYF. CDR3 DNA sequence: TGTGCCAGTACGCGATCGGGACTAGCGGGAGCCGATACGCAGTATTTT.